The 20 T cell receptor beta chains listed next were all sequenced from one sample in a study of blood T cell repertoires in COVID-19 (dated by TCRdb to 2018 to 2021). To prepare the library, the immunoSEQ multiplex PCR assay was applied. TCRdb stores this immuneACCESS table with in-frame sequences only. Part of the clones is absent; in the studies checked, under half of the shortfall reflects unresolved V genes, and no reason is known for the rest. The sample table contains over 100,000 clones; only one count was recorded for 88% of them. The ten largest make up around 10% of the sample. The sample consisted of peripheral blood. These receptors were collected from a man aged 50-60 years with acute or convalescent COVID-19.

The rearrangement joins TRBV6-5 to TRBJ1-4, with D perhaps matching TRBD1 (5 bases). Per the germline V gene, CDR1 is MNHEY and CDR2 is SVGAGI. Trimming shortened V by 11 bases and J by 7 bases, and 20 bases separated the two germline ends. There are 14 residues in the CDR3. The CDR3 sequence: CASRPGVVGEKLFF. The DNA of the CDR3 is TGTGCCTCCCGACCGGGGGTGGTGGGTGAAAAACTGTTTTTT.

The CDR3 DNA reads as TGTGCCAGCAGCTTGGAAGGGGGCAGTGAGCAGTTCTTC. This sequence encodes CASSLEGGSEQFF. The chain joins TRBV5-4 to TRBJ2-1, with TRBD1 matching 7 bases. The CDR3 covers 13 residues. Losses at the gene ends were 0 bases for V and 9 bases for J; bases not matched to a gene: 3. The germline V gene encodes CDR1 SGHNT and CDR2 YYREEE (reference sequence).

V gene TRBV4-2 combines with J gene TRBJ2-5, with 9 bases that match TRBD2. The CDR3 has 17 residues. Trimming at V came to 4 bases and at J to 3 bases, leaving 12 bases not matched to a gene. Germline-derived CDR1 and CDR2 are LGHNA and YNFKEQ. The CDR3 DNA follows: TGTGCCAGCAGCCGGCCGAGAGCGGGGGGCTCGGAAGAGACCCAGTACTTC. Translated: CASSRPRAGGSEETQYF.

This clone has only one observation. The chain joins TRBV2 to TRBJ1-1; 8 bases are shared with TRBD1. Germline CDR1 reads SNHLY; CDR2 reads FYNNEI. The CDR3 runs 14 residues. The V segment lost 4 bases and the J segment 4 bases; nucleotides outside the gene matches: 5. The CDR3 protein is CASSVTGGTTEAFF. CDR3 in DNA: TGTGCCAGCAGTGTAACAGGGGGAACCACTGAAGCTTTCTTT.

The chain links TRBV24-1 to TRBJ1-2, with 7 bases matching TRBD1. Trimming at V came to 4 bases and at J to 8 bases, leaving 9 bases not matched to a gene. The germline V gene encodes CDR1 KGHDR and CDR2 SFDVKD. The CDR3 is 14 residues long. CDR3 nucleotide sequence: TGTGCCACCAGTGAGTCAGACAGGGCGAGAGGCTACACCTTC. This encodes CATSESDRARGYTF.

The chain recombines TRBV7-9 with TRBJ2-7, with 9 bases aligning to TRBD1. Germline V lookup: CDR1 SEHNR, CDR2 FQNEAQ (reference sequence). The CDR3 contains 14 residues. The J segment lost 5 bases and the V segment lost 3 bases, leaving 5 bases of the junction unmatched. The CDR3 is CASSLDRGSDEQYF. Here the CDR3 DNA reads TGTGCCAGCAGCTTGGACAGGGGTAGCGACGAGCAGTACTTC.

The chain employs TRBV10-3 and TRBJ1-1, with D perhaps TRBD1 (6 bases). Germline-derived CDR1 and CDR2 are ENHRY and SYGVKD. The CDR3 contains 16 residues. V was trimmed by 3 bases and J by 0 bases, leaving 14 bases between them. The CDR3 protein is CAISERTGIMNTEAFF. The CDR3 nucleotides read TGTGCCATCAGTGAACGTACAGGGATTATGAACACTGAAGCTTTCTTT.

The chain joins TRBV7-9 to TRBJ2-4; 7 nucleotides align to TRBD1. V lost 4 bases and J lost 5; bases outside the gene matches: 11. The CDR3 consists of 16 residues. Germline values: CDR1 SEHNR, CDR2 FQNEAQ (reference sequence). The CDR3 spells CASSSSLQGTQNIQYF. The CDR3 nucleotides are TGTGCCAGCAGCTCCAGCCTACAGGGGACCCAAAACATTCAGTACTTC.

The rearrangement links TRBV7-6 to TRBJ2-1, with D maybe TRBD2 (5 bases). From germline, CDR1 is SGHVS and CDR2 FNYEAQ. The V end lost 6 bases, the J end lost 11 bases, and 14 bases lay between the germline ends. The CDR3 extends over 12 amino acids. The CDR3 nucleotides read TGTGCCAGCAGTTTTTACTTAGCGCAGCAGTTCTTC. Residues: CASSFYLAQQFF.

This clone was picked up a small number of times. V gene TRBV5-5 combines with J gene TRBJ2-3; 10 bases align to TRBD1. Germline CDR1 SGHKS, CDR2 YYEKEE (reference sequence). J lost 4 bases, V lost 5 bases, and 7 bases had no gene match. The CDR3 extends over 15 amino acids. Here the CDR3 reads CASRPGTGVPDTQYF. CDR3 coding DNA: TGTGCCAGCAGGCCTGGGACAGGGGTCCCAGATACGCAGTATTTT.

This chain joins TRBV11-2 and TRBJ1-1, with TRBD1 matching over 7 bases. This CDR3 has 15 amino acids. With V trimmed by 2 bases and J by 3 bases, 6 bases remained unmatched. CDR1 is SGHAT, CDR2 FQNNGV, per germline. The CDR3 sequence is CASSLTVRGDTEAFF. Written as DNA, the CDR3 is TGTGCCAGCAGCTTAACGGTCAGGGGGGACACTGAAGCTTTCTTT.

The chain employs TRBV3-1 (or the pseudogene TRBV3-2) and TRBJ2-2; the match to TRBD1 covers 8 bases. This CDR3 has 15 residues. Germline trimming cut 1 base from V and 4 bases from J; bases unmatched to any gene: 2. CDR1 and CDR2 (germline): LGHDT, YNNKEL (reference sequence). The CDR3 region has the DNA TGTGCCAGCAGCCAAGGAACAGGGGGCACCGGGGAGCTGTTTTTT. The encoded protein is CASSQGTGGTGELFF.

The chain employs TRBV6-1 and TRBJ2-1, with D perhaps TRBD1 (7 bases). The CDR3 runs 16 residues. With 3 bases removed from V and 7 bases from J, the gap between germline ends came to 19 bases. Germline V gives CDR1 MNHNS, CDR2 SASEGT. The CDR3 protein is CASSDMGQGGVNEQFF. In DNA, the CDR3 is TGTGCCAGCAGTGATATGGGGCAGGGGGGAGTGAATGAGCAGTTCTTC.

V gene TRBV5-1 combines with J gene TRBJ1-3; D might be TRBD1 (6 bases). This CDR3 has 14 amino acids. The V end lost 5 bases, the J end lost 2 bases, and 11 bases lay between the germline ends. CDR1 SGHRS and CDR2 YFSETQ come from the germline V gene. CDR3 in amino acids: CASSIGGTGNTIYF. The CDR3 region has the DNA TGCGCCAGCAGTATAGGGGGTACTGGAAACACCATATATTTT. Variable domain in full (rest from reference TRBV5-1 and TRBJ1-3): KAGVTQTPRYLIKTRGQQVTLSCSPISGHRSVSWYQQTPGQGLQFLFEYFSETQRNKGNFPGRFSGRQFSNSRSEMNVSTLELGDSALYLCASSIGGTGNTIYFGEGSWLTVV.

This chain links TRBV15 with TRBJ1-1; 8 positions agree with TRBD1. This CDR3 has 13 amino acids. After removal of 9 bases from V and 4 bases from J, the junction contained 7 bases not matched to a gene. Germline V CDR1 and CDR2: LNHNV, YYDKDF (reference sequence). The CDR3 nucleotides are TGTGCCACTCACATCACAGGGGGCACTGAAGCTTTCTTT. It codes for CATHITGGTEAFF.

The genes are TRBV4-1 and TRBJ1-3, with unresolved D. V was pared by 3 bases and J by 6 bases, with 18 bases between. Germline V gives CDR1 MGHRA, CDR2 YSYEKL. CDR3 length equals 16 residues. The CDR3, as DNA: TGCGCCAGCAGCCACCCCTTGTTTGGCGGGGAAAACACCATATATTTT. Translation gives CASSHPLFGGENTIYF.

The CDR3 sequence is CASSRDRGQYTDTQYF. CDR3 DNA: TGTGCCAGCAGCCGGGACAGGGGACAATACACAGATACGCAGTATTTT. The chain carries TRBV5-5 and TRBJ2-3; 10 positions agree with TRBD1. After removal of 4 bases from V and 2 bases from J, the junction contained 7 bases not matched to a gene. This CDR3 has 16 residues. Germline values: CDR1 SGHKS, CDR2 YYEKEE (reference sequence).

The chain has TRBV6-5 and TRBJ1-6; D unresolved. This CDR3 is built from 13 residues. Trimming removed 2 bases at V and 5 bases at J, with 4 bases between. The germline V gene has CDR1 MNHEY and CDR2 SVGAGI. The CDR3 DNA reads TGTGCCAGCAGTTACCAAAATAATTCACCCCTCCACTTT. Encoded protein: CASSYQNNSPLHF.

The chain is built from TRBV13 and TRBJ1-1, with D possibly being TRBD1 (5 bases). V lost 3 bases and J 8 bases, leaving 16 bases between the germline ends. The CDR3 has 14 amino acids. Germline-derived CDR1 and CDR2 are PRHDT and FYEKMQ (reference sequence). The CDR3 is CASSLNRQNVEAFF. For the CDR3, the DNA is TGTGCCAGCAGCTTGAATAGACAGAACGTGGAAGCTTTCTTT.

This clone was observed a single time. The rearrangement links TRBV5-6 to TRBJ2-5, with 11 bases identical to TRBD2. Germline CDR1 and CDR2: SGHDT and YYEEEE. After removal of 1 base from V and 5 bases from J, the junction contained 4 bases not matched to a gene. This CDR3 has 15 residues. This CDR3 reads CASSLIAGGLETQYF. The CDR3 coding sequence is TGTGCCAGCAGCTTGATAGCGGGGGGGTTGGAGACCCAGTACTTC.